This T cell receptor (beta chain) was documented in a study of CXCR3-negative and CXCR3-positive naive CD8 T cells. The study's findings and limits: Both naive subsets had comparably high diversity; memory CD8+ cells much lower.

UMI-labeled 5' RACE yielded the TRB cDNA libraries. No DNA is given; TCRdb re-called the 5' RACE reads and lists each CDR3 protein once. In total, the table holds about 6,700 distinct CDR3 sequences. This clonotype is deemed medium-sized (0.01 to 0.1%) by its frequency. Antigen: not known. Sorts performed in triplicate captured hundreds of thousands of cells each from every CD8+ T cell subset. CD45RO-CCR7+CD27+CD95- was the phenotype of naive CD8+ T cells. Per germline, CDR1 SGHRS and CDR2 YFSETQ. This CDR3 has 12 amino acids. The receptor's source is a human donor in good health. Some clones in this sample may be carry-over from other donors' samples. The sequenced sample consisted of naive CXCR3- CD8+ T cells from blood. This sample's subset: CD45RO-CCR7+CD27+CD95- naive CD8+ T cells lacking CXCR3 (TNR3-). This rearrangement joins TRBV5-1 to TRBJ2-2. The CDR3 protein is CASSLNTGELFF. The complete variable domain, with remaining parts taken from reference TRBV5-1 and TRBJ2-2, reads KAGVTQTPRYLIKTRGQQVTLSCSPISGHRSVSWYQQTPGQGLQFLFEYFSETQRNKGNFPGRFSGRQFSNSRSEMNVSTLELGDSALYLCASSLNTGELFFGEGSRLTVL.